This entry lists 24 T cell receptor beta chains sequenced from one sample in a study of blood T cells in healthy people across ages. Sample-barcoded 5' priming and a J-beta primer mix drove a second PCR of 7 to 11 cycles. One entry per CDR3 protein results from TCRdb running MiXCR on the 5' RACE reads. The sample comprises fewer than 2,000,000 distinct CDR3 sequences, about two fifths of which are singletons, and more than 20% rests with the top ten. The specimen was blood. The receptors shown here come from a human donor in good health.

The rearrangement links TRBV6-1 to TRBJ2-7; D is possibly TRBD1 (6 bases). Trimming took off 5 bases at V and 2 bases at J, with 13 bases between the two ends. Germline V gives CDR1 MNHNS, CDR2 SASEGT. The CDR3 extends over 14 amino acids. The CDR3 loop reads CASSRAEGAYEQYF. The CDR3 DNA follows: TGTGCCAGCAGTCGGGCCGAGGGGGCCTACGAGCAGTACTTC.

The chain carries TRBV7-6 and TRBJ2-7; TRBD2 matches 7 bases. The germline V gene encodes CDR1 SGHVS and CDR2 FNYEAQ. The V and J ends lost 5 bases and 2 bases, in that order; junction bases with no gene match: 6. This CDR3 spans 14 amino acids. The CDR3 loop is CASSHGLGTYEQYF. Written as DNA, the CDR3 is TGTGCCAGCAGCCACGGACTAGGAACCTACGAGCAGTACTTC.

In regard to this clonotype: The junction departs from germline at one end; a sequencing error may be responsible. This chain uses TRBV3-1 with TRBJ1-2, with a tentative D call TRBD1 (5 bases). The V gene's germline CDR1 is LGHDT and CDR2 YNNKEL (reference sequence). The CDR3 has 11 residues. The chain's CDR3 is CASSPGRGCTF. In nucleotides, the CDR3 is TGTGCCAGCAGCCCGGGTAGGGGCTGCACCTTC. Full variable domain (missing parts from reference TRBV3-1 and TRBJ1-2): DTAVSQTPKYLVTQMGNDKSIKCEQNLGHDTMYWYKQDSKKFLKIMFSYNNKELIINETVPNRFSPKSPDKAHLNLHINSLELGDSAVYFCASSPGRGCTFGSGTRLTVV.

This clonotype was observed a single time. The CDR3 DNA reads TGTGCCAGCAGTTTATGGCAGGACTTGTTAAGTGAAGCTTTCTTT. Translating it yields CASSLWQDLLSEAFF. The rearrangement links TRBV28 to TRBJ1-1; D is unresolved. CDR3 length: 15 residues. Germline V lookup: CDR1 MDHEN, CDR2 SYDVKM. Trimming shortened V by 0 bases and J by 7 bases, and 15 bases separated the two germline ends.

CDR3 nucleotides: TGTGCCAGCAGCACTGATCACTACGAGCAGTACTTC. Translated: CASSTDHYEQYF. The chain carries TRBV5-6 and TRBJ2-7; D is unclear. V lost 4 bases and J 3 bases, leaving 8 bases between the germline ends. This CDR3 region has 12 residues. Germline V gene sequence: CDR1 SGHDT, CDR2 YYEEEE.

This clonotype turned up a few times. This chain connects TRBV7-9 to TRBJ2-5; TRBD2 aligns across 8 bases. This CDR3 is 16 amino acids long. Germline assignment: CDR1 SEHNR and CDR2 FQNEAQ (reference sequence). The ends lost 5 bases at V and 4 bases at J; junction bases unmatched: 12. The CDR3 nucleotides are TGTGCCAGCAGCAATAACGGGGGACTAGTTGCAGAGACCCAGTACTTC. Its protein is CASSNNGGLVAETQYF. Based on the CDR3 plus reference TRBV7-9 and TRBJ2-5, the full variable domain is DTGVSQNPRHKITKRGQNVTFRCDPISEHNRLYWYRQTLGQGPEFLTYFQNEAQLEKSRLLSDRFSAERPKGSFSTLEIQRTEQGDSAMYLCASSNNGGLVAETQYFGPGTRLLVL.

This clonotype was recorded a few times. The chain carries TRBV4-2 and TRBJ2-3; 10 bases are a match to TRBD2. Germline CDR1 is LGHNA and CDR2 is YNFKEQ. The CDR3 sequence is 17 residues long. The J segment lost 5 bases and the V segment lost 6 bases, leaving 14 bases of the junction unmatched. The DNA for the CDR3 is TGTGCCAGCAGGGAAAGTGTACTAGCGGGGAAGGAAGATACGCAGTATTTT. Translation: CASRESVLAGKEDTQYF.

This clonotype has a handful of counts. The genes are TRBV6-5 and TRBJ2-5; D perhaps matches TRBD2 (6 bases). The CDR3 length is 14 residues. V was shortened by 2 bases and J by 4 bases, with 11 bases between the two germline ends. CDR1 MNHEY and CDR2 SVGAGI come from the germline V gene. The CDR3 loop is CASSYGLATETQYF. The CDR3, as DNA: TGTGCCAGCAGTTACGGTCTAGCGACAGAGACCCAGTACTTC.

This clonotype has just a few counts. The chain uses TRBV7-2 and TRBJ2-3; 7 bases fit TRBD2. V lost 0 bases to trimming and J lost 0 bases; unmatched junction nucleotides: 6. The CDR3 totals 17 residues. The V gene's germline CDR1 is SGHTA and CDR2 FQGNSA. CDR3 sequence: CASSLARGSGSTDTQYF. CDR3 nucleotide sequence: TGTGCCAGCAGCTTAGCTAGGGGTAGCGGGAGCACAGATACGCAGTATTTT.

The chain recombines TRBV3-1 with TRBJ1-2; D gene ambiguous. This CDR3 has 16 residues. Germline V gene lookup returns CDR1 LGHDT and CDR2 YNNKEL (reference sequence). With 4 bases removed from V and 5 bases from J, the gap between germline ends came to 20 bases. The CDR3, as DNA: TGTGCCAGCAGCCCAAAATTGGACGTATCCAGGTATGGCTACACCTTC. Translation gives CASSPKLDVSRYGYTF.

The chain carries TRBV7-2 and TRBJ1-2; D remains ambiguous. Germline CDR1 SGHTA, CDR2 FQGNSA. V was clipped by 5 bases and J by 4 bases, with 11 bases between them. This CDR3 has 13 amino acids. This CDR3 reads CASSRRTLYGYTF. The CDR3 DNA sequence: TGTGCCAGCAGCCGACGGACCCTCTATGGCTACACCTTC.

In this sample, this clonotype turned up a few times. V is TRBV9 and J is TRBJ1-2, with TRBD1 matching over 7 bases. Trimming at V came to 1 base and at J to 6 bases, leaving 0 bases not matched to a gene. The CDR3 contains 12 residues. CDR1 SGDLS and CDR2 YYNGEE come from the germline V gene. This CDR3 reads CASSVQGDGYTF. Written as DNA, the CDR3 is TGTGCCAGCAGCGTACAGGGGGATGGCTACACCTTC. Variable domain in full (rest from reference TRBV9 and TRBJ1-2): DSGVTQTPKHLITATGQRVTLRCSPRSGDLSVYWYQQSLDQGLQFLIQYYNGEERAKGNILERFSAQQFPDLHSELNLSSLELGDSALYFCASSVQGDGYTFGSGTRLTVV.

DNA of the CDR3: TGTGCCAGCAGTCCACGAAGAGACAGCCTGTACGAGCAGTTCTTC. Translating gives CASSPRRDSLYEQFF. The genes are TRBV7-2 and TRBJ2-1; tentatively, D is TRBD1 (5 bases). Trimming left V 6 bases short and J 10 bases short, with 22 bases between. The CDR3 runs 15 residues. Germline loops: CDR1 SGHTA, CDR2 FQGNSA.

In its sample, this clonotype was seen a few times. The chain employs TRBV29-1 and TRBJ2-5, with a tentative D call TRBD2 (6 bases). V was trimmed by 1 base and J by 7 bases, leaving 13 bases between them. CDR3 size: 13 residues. Germline values: CDR1 SQVTM, CDR2 ANQGSEA. CDR3 region: CSVEVGVAVTQYF. CDR3 bases: TGCAGCGTTGAAGTGGGAGTAGCGGTGACCCAGTACTTC.

The chain couples TRBV6-4 to TRBJ2-3; tentative D call: TRBD2 (6 bases). The CDR3 contains 18 residues. V shed 0 bases and J shed 4 bases, with 20 bases lying between them. From germline, CDR1 is MRHNA and CDR2 SNTAGT. CDR3 in amino acids: CASSDSRLQEGWPDTQYF. The CDR3 DNA reads TGTGCCAGCAGTGACTCGAGGCTTCAGGAGGGTTGGCCAGATACGCAGTATTTT.

The CDR3 spells CASSFGTARNTIYF. CDR3 nucleotides: TGTGCCAGCAGCTTCGGGACAGCGCGAAACACCATATATTTT. The chain links TRBV7-2 to TRBJ1-3; 7 bases are shared with TRBD1. V trimming: 3 bases; J trimming: 5 bases; junction bases outside the gene matches: 4. The length of the CDR3 is 14 residues. Germline V gene data show CDR1 as SGHTA and CDR2 as FQGNSA.

This chain joins TRBV7-3 and TRBJ2-2; 12 nucleotides line up with TRBD2. Germline V gene sequence: CDR1 SGHTA, CDR2 FQGTGA. CDR3 size: 14 residues. Trimming at V came to 10 bases and at J to 6 bases, leaving 6 bases not matched to a gene. Here the CDR3 DNA reads TGTGCCACCTCGACTAGCGGGGGTCCCGGGGAGCTGTTTTTT. Its protein is CATSTSGGPGELFF.

The rearrangement uses TRBV3-1 and TRBJ1-4; D ambiguous. Trimming stripped 10 bases from V and 7 bases from J, with 13 bases between. There are 12 residues in the CDR3. Germline V gene sequence: CDR1 LGHDT, CDR2 YNNKEL (reference sequence). The CDR3 loop is CATSPEGEKLFF. The CDR3, as DNA: TGTGCCACCTCACCGGAGGGTGAAAAACTGTTTTTT. The variable domain in full, with the rest retrieved from reference TRBV3-1 and TRBJ1-4, is DTAVSQTPKYLVTQMGNDKSIKCEQNLGHDTMYWYKQDSKKFLKIMFSYNNKELIINETVPNRFSPKSPDKAHLNLHINSLELGDSAVYFCATSPEGEKLFFGSGTQLSVL.

The chain recombines TRBV6-1 with TRBJ1-1; D remains ambiguous. Trimming removed 0 bases at V and 2 bases at J, with 7 bases between. Germline loops: CDR1 MNHNS, CDR2 SASEGT. This CDR3 contains 14 residues. CDR3 sequence reads: CASSEARGNTEAFF. The CDR3 DNA is TGTGCCAGCAGTGAAGCGCGGGGAAACACTGAAGCTTTCTTT.

CDR3 bases: TGTGCCAGCAGAGGGACAGGGGGACACTATGGCTACACCTTC. Protein product: CASRGTGGHYGYTF. The V call is TRBV12-3 or TRBV12-4, the J call TRBJ1-2; 11 bases are shared with TRBD1. Unmatched junction bases numbered 3, after V lost 6 bases and J lost 3 bases. This CDR3 has 14 amino acids.

The chain uses TRBV7-6 and TRBJ2-1; TRBD1 matches 11 bases. The CDR3 contains 17 residues. Per the germline V gene, CDR1 is SGHVS and CDR2 is FNYEAQ. Trimming cost V 3 bases and J 7 bases; bases outside gene matches: 11. The DNA of the CDR3 is TGTGCCAGCAGCTTGGGGACAGGGGGGCAGGTTGCGAATGAGCAGTTCTTC. Protein product: CASSLGTGGQVANEQFF.

The CDR3 DNA is TGTGCCACCCTCCGGGGGACAGGGATTTACCTTACCTATGGCTACACCTTC. It encodes CATLRGTGIYLTYGYTF. The rearrangement links TRBV28 to TRBJ1-2, with 9 positions matching TRBD1. CDR1 and CDR2 (germline): MDHEN, SYDVKM. Trimming cost V 10 bases and J 4 bases; bases outside gene matches: 19. The CDR3 covers 17 residues.

Notes on this clonotype: Germline and junction disagree at one end, which may indicate a read error. The chain is built from TRBV20-1 and TRBJ2-1; D might be TRBD2 (6 bases). In germline, CDR1 is DFQATT, CDR2 SNEGSKA (reference sequence). There are 14 residues in the CDR3. The DNA of the CDR3 is TGCAGTGCCTCCGGGGGTTCCACCTACAATGGGCAGTTCTTC. Translated: CSASGGSTYNGQFF.

This chain links TRBV9 with TRBJ1-1; D is unresolved. The CDR3 covers 13 residues. The germline V and J ends were trimmed by 0 bases and 3 bases, with 6 bases remaining between them. Per the germline V gene, CDR1 is SGDLS and CDR2 is YYNGEE. This chain's CDR3 is CASSVATDTEAFF. CDR3 DNA: TGTGCCAGCAGCGTAGCTACTGACACTGAAGCTTTCTTT.